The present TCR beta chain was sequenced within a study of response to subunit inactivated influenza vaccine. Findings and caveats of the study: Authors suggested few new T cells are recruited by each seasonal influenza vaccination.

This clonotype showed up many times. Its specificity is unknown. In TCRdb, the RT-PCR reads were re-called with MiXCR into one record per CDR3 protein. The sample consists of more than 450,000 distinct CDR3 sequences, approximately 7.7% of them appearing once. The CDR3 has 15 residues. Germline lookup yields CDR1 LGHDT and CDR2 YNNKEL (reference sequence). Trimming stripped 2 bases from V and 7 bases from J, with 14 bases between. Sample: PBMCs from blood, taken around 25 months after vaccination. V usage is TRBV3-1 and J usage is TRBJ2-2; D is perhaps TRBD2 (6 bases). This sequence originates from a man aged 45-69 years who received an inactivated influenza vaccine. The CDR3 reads CASSQSGTPHGELFF. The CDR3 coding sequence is TGTGCCAGCAGCCAATCCGGGACTCCTCACGGGGAGCTGTTTTTT.